These 13 T cell receptor beta chains originate from one sample sequenced in a study of blood T cell repertoires in COVID-19. The protocol was immunoSEQ multiplex PCR, while the TCRdb copy is restricted to in-frame clones and leaves out a portion. Of 55,000 to 70,000 clones listed, roughly four fifths are singletons. Material for sequencing was peripheral blood. The source of these receptors is an elderly woman with acute or convalescent COVID-19.

The chain uses TRBV13 and TRBJ2-1; D is ambiguous. This CDR3 has 14 residues. V lost 5 bases to trimming and J lost 9 bases, with 17 bases between them. Germline CDR1 is PRHDT and CDR2 is FYEKMQ (reference sequence). Here the CDR3 DNA reads TGTGCCAGCAGCCTCAGACCTCGGTGGGCTGAGCAGTTCTTC. As protein: CASSLRPRWAEQFF.

The chain recombines TRBV21-1 with TRBJ2-3; the table's D call TRBD1 went unverified against the DNA. TRBV21-1 is deemed a pseudogene. CDR3 size: 15 residues. Written as DNA, the CDR3 is TGTGCCAGCAGAACCGGGACAGGGCACGGGGATACGCAGTATTTT. Protein product: CASRTGTGHGDTQYF.

This chain uses TRBV19 with TRBJ2-3; TRBD2 might be the D (6 bases). The CDR3 is 15 amino acids. Per the germline V gene, CDR1 is LNHDA and CDR2 is SQIVND (reference sequence). V gave up 9 bases and J gave up 3 bases, with 19 bases separating them. CDR3 sequence (DNA): TGTGCCAGCTGCGGGACCGGGGCAGGTACAGATACGCAGTATTTT. Translated: CASCGTGAGTDTQYF.

This chain joins TRBV19 and TRBJ1-1; 8 bases are shared with TRBD1. Losses at the gene ends were 5 bases for V and 1 base for J; bases not matched to a gene: 6. The CDR3 spans 15 residues. Germline assignment: CDR1 LNHDA and CDR2 SQIVND (reference sequence). CDR3 coding DNA: TGTGCCAGTAGTTCTAGACAGGGGAGGAACACTGAAGCTTTCTTT. It encodes CASSSRQGRNTEAFF.

The CDR3 sequence is CASSGEGGDTQYF. For the CDR3, the DNA is TGTGCCAGCAGTGGGGAGGGCGGAGATACGCAGTATTTT. The rearrangement joins TRBV6-4 to TRBJ2-3, with 7 positions matching TRBD2. The V gene end was trimmed by 4 bases and the J gene end by 5 bases; junction bases not matched to a gene: 3. Germline assignment: CDR1 MRHNA and CDR2 SNTAGT. The CDR3 extends over 13 amino acids.

This clone was seen once. V usage is TRBV5-1 and J usage is TRBJ2-4; 7 bases are shared with TRBD1. V dropped 5 bases and J dropped 8; count of bases not matched to a gene: 13. Per germline, CDR1 SGHRS and CDR2 YFSETQ. The CDR3 consists of 15 residues. The CDR3 loop reads CASRRSTGDPHIQYF. The CDR3 DNA sequence: TGCGCCAGCAGACGAAGTACAGGGGATCCGCACATTCAGTACTTC.

The J gene is TRBJ2-7, the V gene TRBV21-1; the D call in the table, TRBD2, was not verified against the DNA. TRBV21-1 constitutes a pseudogene. The CDR3 length is 20 residues. This CDR3 reads CASSNTRCSFCSWRNYEQYF. CDR3 in DNA: TGTGCCAGCAGCAACACCCGCTGTTCTTTTTGCTCCTGGAGAAACTACGAGCAGTACTTC.

The V gene is TRBV28, the J gene TRBJ2-4; D possibly corresponds to TRBD1 (5 bases). This CDR3 contains 14 residues. Trimming took 2 bases from V and 9 from J, leaving 14 bases between them. Looked up from germline, CDR1 is MDHEN and CDR2 is SYDVKM. CDR3 DNA: TGTGCCAGCAGTTTACAGGGCATCACGATCATTCAGTACTTC. Its translation: CASSLQGITIIQYF.

The rearrangement uses TRBV9 and TRBJ1-1; TRBD1 matches at 7 bases. This CDR3 region has 16 residues. CDR1 SGDLS and CDR2 YYNGEE come from the germline V gene. V shed 4 bases, J shed 0 bases, and the junction held 9 bases outside the gene matches. The CDR3 DNA sequence: TGTGCCAGCAGCACAGGGGTCGATCTGTTGAACACTGAAGCTTTCTTT. It specifies CASSTGVDLLNTEAFF. The complete variable domain, with remaining parts taken from reference TRBV9 and TRBJ1-1, reads DSGVTQTPKHLITATGQRVTLRCSPRSGDLSVYWYQQSLDQGLQFLIQYYNGEERAKGNILERFSAQQFPDLHSELNLSSLELGDSALYFCASSTGVDLLNTEAFFGQGTRLTVV.

The rearrangement joins TRBV5-6 to TRBJ2-7; D might be TRBD1 (6 bases). Germline CDR1 SGHDT, CDR2 YYEEEE. Trimming took off 4 bases at V and 3 bases at J, with 14 bases between the two ends. The CDR3 extends over 14 amino acids. The CDR3 DNA reads TGTGCCAGCAGCCTGACAGGCGTACTCTACGAGCAGTACTTC. Residues: CASSLTGVLYEQYF.

The rearrangement joins TRBV27 to TRBJ1-1; the D is unclear. V was trimmed by 0 bases and J by 1 base, leaving 6 bases between them. This CDR3 comprises 14 residues. In germline, CDR1 is MNHEY, CDR2 SMNVEV (reference sequence). DNA of the CDR3: TGTGCCAGCAGTTTATCACAGAAGAACACTGAAGCTTTCTTT. Translated: CASSLSQKNTEAFF.

J is TRBJ2-5 and V is TRBV6-2 or TRBV6-3; perhaps TRBD2 as D (5 bases). CDR1 is MNHEY and CDR2 is SVGEGT in the germline V gene. V gave up 6 bases and J gave up 6 bases, with 20 bases separating them. The CDR3 consists of 15 residues. CDR3 bases: TGTGCCAGCAGCCCCGGGCCAGTCCGGGGTCAGACCCAGTACTTC. It encodes CASSPGPVRGQTQYF.

The chain uses TRBV28 and TRBJ2-7; weak D call: TRBD1 (8 bases). V was cut by 6 bases and J by 4 bases, with 13 bases left in between. The CDR3 runs 13 residues. The germline gives CDR1 MDHEN, CDR2 SYDVKM. The CDR3 sequence: CASSLQGGYEQYF. The CDR3 coding sequence is TGTGCCAGCAGCCTACAGGGGGGGTACGAGCAGTACTTC.